The clone carrying this T cell receptor (beta chain) was counted once. This sample was taken from a study of blood T cell repertoires in COVID-19. V shed 6 bases and J shed 6 bases, with 15 bases lying between them. In germline, CDR1 is LNHDA, CDR2 SQIVND (reference sequence). The CDR3 is 14 residues long. In the study's own analysis: Reference gene primers were amplified, and this amplification served to estimate nucleated cell counts. Sequencing was performed with immunoSEQ multiplex PCR; in TCRdb, only in-frame clones are kept and a portion is missing. D and trimming come from the DNA, and the V and J calls and clone size come from that table. The sample lists approximately 110,000 clones; 82% were seen once.

The receptor's source is a man aged 65 to 85 with acute or convalescent COVID-19. The sequencing input was peripheral blood. The chain couples TRBV19 to TRBJ1-5, with D possibly TRBD1 on 6 matching bases. As DNA, the CDR3 is TGTGCCAGTAGCACCTCCAACAGGGTTCAGCCCCAGCATTTT. Its translation: CASSTSNRVQPQHF.